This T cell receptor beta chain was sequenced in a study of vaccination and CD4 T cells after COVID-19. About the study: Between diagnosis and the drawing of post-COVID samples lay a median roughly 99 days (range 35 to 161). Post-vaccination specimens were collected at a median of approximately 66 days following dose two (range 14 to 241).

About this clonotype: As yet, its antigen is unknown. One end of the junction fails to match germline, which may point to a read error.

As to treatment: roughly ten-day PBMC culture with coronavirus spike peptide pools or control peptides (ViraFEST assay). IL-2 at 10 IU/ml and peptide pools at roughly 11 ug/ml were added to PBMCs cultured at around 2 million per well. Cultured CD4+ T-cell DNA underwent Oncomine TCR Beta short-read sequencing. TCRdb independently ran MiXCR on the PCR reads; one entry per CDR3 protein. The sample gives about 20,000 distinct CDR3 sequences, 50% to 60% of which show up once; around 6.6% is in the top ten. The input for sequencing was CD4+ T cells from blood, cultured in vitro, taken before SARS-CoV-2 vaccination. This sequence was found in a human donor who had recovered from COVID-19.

The CDR3 nucleotides are TGTGCCAGCAGGGAAGAAAGAGGAGATAATTCACCCCTCCACTTT. The encoded protein is CASREERGDNSPLHF. The V and J genes are TRBV2 and TRBJ1-6; D remains unclear. The V gene's germline CDR1 is SNHLY and CDR2 FYNNEI. This CDR3 has 15 residues. Using reference TRBV2 and TRBJ1-6 for the parts outside the CDR3, the full variable domain is EPEVTQTPSHQVTQMGQEVILRCVPISNHLYFYWYRQILGQKVEFLVSFYNNEISEKSEIFDDQFSVERPDGSNFTLKIRSTKLEDSAMYFCASREERGDNSPLHFGNGTRLTVT.